This is a list of T cell receptor beta chains from one sample in a study of blood T cells in healthy people across ages. From the 5' RACE reads, TCRdb called clonotypes with MiXCR, one entry per CDR3 protein. Among 650,000 to 1,000,000 distinct CDR3 sequences, 35% to 60% were seen once, and the ten largest hold 15% to 20%. The specimen was blood. The receptors here all came from an elderly man in good health. Each CDR3 is given without its conserved first and last residue. The order of the fields is V gene, D gene, clone size, J gene, CDR3 protein. D genes are given only for firm matches. Not every row has a clone size; where given, it reads once, few, many or a size class.

v_call: TRBV9; d_call: TRBD1; clone_size: -; j_call: TRBJ1-1; cdr3_aa: ASSPRTGEGGLGEAF
v_call: TRBV7-2; d_call: -; clone_size: few; j_call: TRBJ2-4; cdr3_aa: ASSFARENIQY
v_call: TRBV29-1; d_call: TRBD1; clone_size: -; j_call: -; cdr3_aa: SVKTGDEQY
v_call: TRBV7-2; d_call: TRBD2; clone_size: -; j_call: TRBJ2-1; cdr3_aa: ASSLAPSGPYNEQF
v_call: TRBV7-2; d_call: -; clone_size: -; j_call: TRBJ2-7; cdr3_aa: ASSLHPWADEQY
v_call: TRBV7-7; d_call: -; clone_size: few; j_call: TRBJ2-1; cdr3_aa: ASSFSLQSGEQF
v_call: TRBV12-3/TRBV12-4; d_call: TRBD2; clone_size: -; j_call: TRBJ2-5; cdr3_aa: ASSLRRGRAGGETQY
v_call: TRBV7-2; d_call: -; clone_size: few; j_call: TRBJ2-1; cdr3_aa: ASSFDTGADEQF
v_call: TRBV20-1; d_call: -; clone_size: many; j_call: TRBJ2-3; cdr3_aa: SVDSRNTDTQY
v_call: TRBV21-1; d_call: -; clone_size: -; j_call: TRBJ2-1; cdr3_aa: ASRRVGGGAF
v_call: TRBV30; d_call: TRBD1; clone_size: -; j_call: TRBJ2-7; cdr3_aa: AWVKTGGTYEQY
v_call: TRBV28; d_call: -; clone_size: -; j_call: TRBJ2-7; cdr3_aa: ASSPPLYEQY
v_call: TRBV7-9; d_call: -; clone_size: few; j_call: TRBJ1-2; cdr3_aa: ASSLIGEGYT
v_call: TRBV5-1; d_call: -; clone_size: few; j_call: -; cdr3_aa: ASSRKLGGEETQY
v_call: TRBV11-3; d_call: TRBD2; clone_size: -; j_call: TRBJ2-1; cdr3_aa: ASSLGSSGSPNEQF
v_call: TRBV2; d_call: TRBD1; clone_size: -; j_call: TRBJ1-2; cdr3_aa: ASSDPGQERVAGWHGYT
v_call: TRBV5-1; d_call: TRBD2; clone_size: many; j_call: TRBJ2-3; cdr3_aa: ASSFGLAGTGDTQY
v_call: TRBV27; d_call: -; clone_size: few; j_call: TRBJ2-3; cdr3_aa: ASSLLSGDTSTDTQY
v_call: TRBV9; d_call: TRBD2; clone_size: few; j_call: TRBJ2-1; cdr3_aa: ASRTTSGGLDEQF
v_call: TRBV29-1; d_call: TRBD1; clone_size: -; j_call: TRBJ1-2; cdr3_aa: SVAGQGLSRT
v_call: TRBV5-4; d_call: -; clone_size: few; j_call: TRBJ1-2; cdr3_aa: ASSLVRAGYDGYGYT
v_call: TRBV11-2; d_call: -; clone_size: once; j_call: TRBJ1-6; cdr3_aa: ASSLGTNSPLH
v_call: TRBV12-3/TRBV12-4; d_call: -; clone_size: -; j_call: TRBJ1-3; cdr3_aa: ASSFDSGNTTY
v_call: TRBV4-2; d_call: -; clone_size: few; j_call: TRBJ2-3; cdr3_aa: ASSQGGLRDTQY
v_call: TRBV12-3/TRBV12-4; d_call: TRBD1; clone_size: -; j_call: TRBJ2-7; cdr3_aa: ASSPGGQGPYEQY
v_call: TRBV20-1; d_call: -; clone_size: -; j_call: TRBJ1-6; cdr3_aa: SAPSAQAGVDSPLH
v_call: TRBV10-3; d_call: -; clone_size: -; j_call: TRBJ1-5; cdr3_aa: AISDPRGNQPQH
v_call: TRBV6-1; d_call: TRBD1; clone_size: -; j_call: TRBJ2-1; cdr3_aa: ASSEYSRTGKRETQF
v_call: TRBV29-1; d_call: TRBD1; clone_size: -; j_call: TRBJ2-2; cdr3_aa: SVNRGGTGELF
v_call: TRBV7-3; d_call: TRBD2; clone_size: -; j_call: TRBJ2-4; cdr3_aa: ASSLTSPLPGLAGGLNEQY
v_call: TRBV20-1; d_call: -; clone_size: -; j_call: TRBJ2-3; cdr3_aa: SARILNTDTQY
v_call: TRBV27; d_call: TRBD1; clone_size: -; j_call: TRBJ2-1; cdr3_aa: ASSDLRARGQSYNEQF
v_call: TRBV21-1; d_call: -; clone_size: once; j_call: TRBJ2-5; cdr3_aa: ARDRDREETQY
v_call: TRBV25-1; d_call: -; clone_size: -; j_call: TRBJ2-1; cdr3_aa: ASKHTITNEQF
v_call: TRBV11-2; d_call: -; clone_size: -; j_call: TRBJ1-1; cdr3_aa: AAGKAGENTEAF
v_call: TRBV12-3/TRBV12-4; d_call: TRBD2; clone_size: few; j_call: TRBJ2-7; cdr3_aa: ASSLYRGGGYEQY
v_call: TRBV5-1; d_call: TRBD1; clone_size: few; j_call: TRBJ2-3; cdr3_aa: ASRPGQGTDTQY
v_call: TRBV10-3; d_call: -; clone_size: -; j_call: TRBJ2-5; cdr3_aa: AISERSLEETQY
v_call: TRBV4-1; d_call: -; clone_size: few; j_call: TRBJ2-1; cdr3_aa: ASSQDWILEGNNEQF
v_call: TRBV28; d_call: -; clone_size: once; j_call: TRBJ1-5; cdr3_aa: ASSLLGARGGQSQH
v_call: TRBV20-1; d_call: -; clone_size: few; j_call: -; cdr3_aa: SAIASYEQY
v_call: TRBV28; d_call: TRBD2; clone_size: -; j_call: TRBJ2-1; cdr3_aa: ASSVAGSYNEQF
v_call: TRBV10-3; d_call: -; clone_size: once; j_call: TRBJ1-2; cdr3_aa: AISESGGGFGYT
v_call: TRBV12-3/TRBV12-4; d_call: -; clone_size: -; j_call: TRBJ2-3; cdr3_aa: ASSRPQGGSTDMQY
v_call: TRBV6-5; d_call: TRBD1; clone_size: many; j_call: TRBJ2-1; cdr3_aa: ASRGQGYNEQF
v_call: TRBV20-1; d_call: TRBD1; clone_size: -; j_call: TRBJ1-1; cdr3_aa: SARAGGMNTEAF
v_call: TRBV29-1; d_call: -; clone_size: -; j_call: TRBJ1-2; cdr3_aa: SVPYTPILGGNGYGYT
v_call: TRBV7-6; d_call: -; clone_size: -; j_call: -; cdr3_aa: ASSCAGADEQY